A selection of T cell receptor beta chains follows, all from one sample in a study of PD-L1 blockade in urothelial cancer. Libraries were prepared by immunoSEQ multiplex PCR; TCRdb keeps only in-frame clonotypes and omits some of them. The sample shows around 49,000 clones, almost 85% of them seen only once. The sequenced sample was PBMCs, obtained around atezolizumab (anti-PD-L1) treatment. These TCRs come from a man aged 60-69 years with urothelial cancer. The CDR3 runs from the conserved cysteine through the conserved F or W. D genes are given only for firm matches. Clone size is stated in some rows and not others, as once, few, many or a class when expanded.

V gene	D gene	clone size	J gene	CDR3 length	CDR3 DNA	CDR3 protein
TRBV11-2	TRBD2	few	TRBJ2-7	16	TGTGCCAGCAGCCACCGACCCGGGACTAGAGTCCACGAGCAGTACTTC	CASSHRPGTRVHEQYF
TRBV5-4	TRBD1	-	TRBJ2-5	15	TGTGCCAGCAGCTTGTACACAGGGGGCCAAGAGACCCAGTACTTC	CASSLYTGGQETQYF
TRBV6-5	TRBD1	-	TRBJ2-7	13	TGTGCCAGCAGCCCCGGGACAGGGCGCGAGCAGTACTTC	CASSPGTGREQYF
TRBV27	TRBD2	-	TRBJ2-3	15	TGTGCCAGCAGTCCCAGCGGGAGAGGCCCAGATACGCAGTATTTT	CASSPSGRGPDTQYF
TRBV18	-	-	TRBJ1-2	13	TGTGCCAGCTCACGAGCAGGGGAAGAGGGCTACACCTTC	CASSRAGEEGYTF
TRBV6-5	-	-	TRBJ2-3	15	TGTGCCAGCAGTTACTCGGGGGGTCGGACAGATACGCAGTATTTT	CASSYSGGRTDTQYF
TRBV7-9	-	-	TRBJ2-2	12	TGTGCCAGCAGCTCGGGAGCTGGGGAGCTGTTTTTT	CASSSGAGELFF
TRBV21-1	-	-	TRBJ2-3	16	TGTGCCAGCAGCAAAGGTGGAGGCAGAATCACAGATACGCAGTATTTT	CASSKGGGRITDTQYF
TRBV6-6	TRBD2	-	TRBJ2-2	15	TGTGCCAGCAGGCAGGGACTAGCTATGACCGGGGAGCTGTTTTTT	CASRQGLAMTGELFF
TRBV7-2	-	-	TRBJ1-1	13	TGTGCCAGCAGCTTAAAGAGGGACACTGAAGCTTTCTTT	CASSLKRDTEAFF
TRBV2	-	-	TRBJ1-5	14	TGTGCCAGCAGTGCGCAGGTCGGCAATCAGCCCCAGCATTTT	CASSAQVGNQPQHF
TRBV5-6	TRBD1	-	TRBJ1-4	18	TGTGCCAGCAGCTCCGGGACAGATCCTTTCGCAACTAATGAAAAACTGTTTTTT	CASSSGTDPFATNEKLFF
TRBV27	TRBD2	-	TRBJ2-2	16	TGTGCCAGCCGGATTAGGACTAGCGGGGGGACCGGGGAGCTGTTTTTT	CASRIRTSGGTGELFF
TRBV2	-	-	TRBJ2-7	14	TGTGCCAGCACCGACACGGGGGTATCCTACGAGCAGTACTTC	CASTDTGVSYEQYF
TRBV21-1	-	-	TRBJ2-5	18	TGTGCCAGCAGCAGAATCAGGACTAGCGGGGGAAATCAAGAGACCCAGTACTTC	CASSRIRTSGGNQETQYF
TRBV28	-	-	TRBJ2-1	14	TGTGCCAGCAGTTTCCGTCAGATTGGCAATGAGCAGTTCTTC	CASSFRQIGNEQFF
TRBV10-2	-	-	TRBJ2-1	12	TGCGCCAGCAGTGACTTGTATGATGAGCAGTTCTTC	CASSDLYDEQFF
TRBV5-4	-	-	TRBJ2-7	14	TGTGCCAGCAGCTTGTCTGCGGACTCCTACGAGCAGTACTTC	CASSLSADSYEQYF
TRBV28	TRBD2	once	TRBJ2-5	18	TGTGCCAGCAGTCAACTCCCCGGAGCGGGAGGCAGGGGAGAGACCCAGTACTTC	CASSQLPGAGGRGETQYF
TRBV10-3	TRBD1	-	TRBJ2-3	16	TGTGCCATCAGTGAGCCGGGACAGTTTAGCACAGATACGCAGTATTTT	CAISEPGQFSTDTQYF
TRBV7-6	-	-	TRBJ1-6	14	TGTGCCAGCAGCCCGAGCGGGAATAATTCACCCCTCCACTTT	CASSPSGNNSPLHF
TRBV11-2	-	many	TRBJ2-7	12	TGTGCCAGCAGCCGCTGGACAGCCGAGCAGTACTTC	CASSRWTAEQYF
TRBV14	-	-	TRBJ2-7	18	TGTGCCAGCAGCCAAAGGGACTTCCCACCGGCCGTCGTCTACGAGCAGTACTTC	CASSQRDFPPAVVYEQYF
TRBV6-1	-	-	TRBJ2-5	13	TGTGCCAGCAGTTGGACGGCAGGGGAGACCCAGTACTTC	CASSWTAGETQYF
TRBV19	-	-	TRBJ1-1	15	TGTGCCAGTAGTATGGCCGGCCAGGTGAACACTGAAGCTTTCTTT	CASSMAGQVNTEAFF
TRBV19	-	-	TRBJ1-2	14	TGTGCCAGTAGTGGCACAGGGTGGGGCTATGGCTACACCTTC	CASSGTGWGYGYTF
TRBV4-2	TRBD1	-	TRBJ1-2	15	TGTGCCAGCAGCCAGGCGGGACAGGGGGAAGAAGGCTACACCTTC	CASSQAGQGEEGYTF
TRBV6-5	TRBD1	-	TRBJ1-2	13	TGTGCCAGCAGTTCGGACAGGCGTTATGGCTACACCTTC	CASSSDRRYGYTF
TRBV7-2	TRBD1	once	TRBJ1-2	15	TGTGCCAGCAGCTTAGAATACAGGGGTGAGGATGGCTACACCTTC	CASSLEYRGEDGYTF
TRBV7-9	TRBD1	-	TRBJ2-2	16	TGTGCCAGCAGGCAGACAGGGGCCCTTAACACCGGGGAGCTGTTTTTT	CASRQTGALNTGELFF
TRBV6-5	-	-	TRBJ1-2	16	TGTGCCAGCAGTTACTCGTTCGATCCGAGGGAATATGGCTACACCTTC	CASSYSFDPREYGYTF
TRBV19	TRBD2	-	TRBJ2-1	15	TGTGCCAGTAGCCCGCGGACTAGCGAATACAATGAGCAGTTCTTC	CASSPRTSEYNEQFF
TRBV5-5	-	-	TRBJ1-5	13	TGTGCCAGCAGCAAACTGTCGGGGGAGCCCCAGCATTTT	CASSKLSGEPQHF
TRBV4-2	TRBD2	-	TRBJ2-5	19	TGTGCCAGCAGCCAACCCTTAGACCGGGGACTAGCGATGAGGGAGACCCAGTACTTC	CASSQPLDRGLAMRETQYF
TRBV5-1	-	-	TRBJ1-4	15	TGCGCCAGCAGTTTTGGTGGGGGCCCTAATGAAAAACTGTTTTTT	CASSFGGGPNEKLFF
TRBV4-2	-	few	TRBJ2-2	17	TGTGCCAGCAGCGAAACAAGCCGACAGGGAGGCCCCGGGGAGCTGTTTTTT	CASSETSRQGGPGELFF
TRBV5-1	-	-	TRBJ2-3	14	TGCGCCAGCAGCATCGGACAACGCACAGATACGCAGTATTTT	CASSIGQRTDTQYF
TRBV7-2	TRBD1	-	TRBJ1-5	15	TGTGCCAGCAGCCTGGGACAGGTGAGCAATCAGCCCCAGCATTTT	CASSLGQVSNQPQHF
TRBV5-6	TRBD1	few	TRBJ1-2	16	TGTGCCAGCAGACCCTTGACAGGGGGCGAGTTTTATGGCTACACCTTC	CASRPLTGGEFYGYTF
TRBV18	TRBD1	-	TRBJ1-2	14	TGTGCCAGCTCACCCACCGGGACAGGGGTCGGCTACACCTTC	CASSPTGTGVGYTF
TRBV19	-	-	TRBJ2-1	16	TGTGCCAGTAGTGGGGCAGGGATCAGCTCCTACAATGAGCAGTTCTTC	CASSGAGISSYNEQFF
TRBV20-1	TRBD2	-	TRBJ2-1	11	TGCAGTGAAAGCGGGAGGGGTGAGCAGTTCTTC	CSESGRGEQFF
TRBV7-2	-	-	TRBJ2-7	15	TGTGCCAGCAGCCGAGTCGGTGTCAGGACATCCGAGCAGTACTTC	CASSRVGVRTSEQYF
TRBV11-2	-	-	TRBJ2-1	13	TGTGCCAGCAGCTCCTTTGGAGGCGATGAGCAGTTCTTC	CASSSFGGDEQFF
TRBV6-5	TRBD1	-	TRBJ2-7	14	TGTGCCAGCAGGATAACAGGGGATTCCTACGAGCAGTACTTC	CASRITGDSYEQYF
TRBV27	-	once	TRBJ1-1	14	TGTGCCAGCAGACGCCTCGGGGGTGACACTGAAGCTTTCTTT	CASRRLGGDTEAFF
TRBV6-5	-	-	TRBJ2-7	14	TGTGCCAGCAGCCGTCGGACAGTCTCCTACGAGCAGTACTTC	CASSRRTVSYEQYF
TRBV11-2	-	-	TRBJ1-4	15	TGTGCCAGCAGCCCTTTCGGGGAAGGCGGAGAAAAACTGTTTTTT	CASSPFGEGGEKLFF
TRBV18	-	-	TRBJ1-6	15	TGTGCCAGCAACACCCGGGAGGTCGATAATTCACCCCTCCACTTT	CASNTREVDNSPLHF
TRBV29-1	TRBD1	-	TRBJ2-4	13	TGCAGCGTTCAGGACAGGGGGCAATACATTCAGTACTTC	CSVQDRGQYIQYF
TRBV27	TRBD1	-	TRBJ2-7	16	TGTGCCAGCAAAGGGGGAACGACAGGGGGCTCGGGTGAGCAGTACTTC	CASKGGTTGGSGEQYF
TRBV5-4	-	-	TRBJ1-2	15	TGTGCCAGCAGTCCTCGTGGGCAGAGTGACTATGGCTACACCTTC	CASSPRGQSDYGYTF
TRBV6-1	TRBD1	-	TRBJ2-1	16	TGTGCCAGCAGTGCGAGATCCGGGACAGGGTTCAGTGAGCAGTTCTTC	CASSARSGTGFSEQFF
TRBV6-1	TRBD1	once	TRBJ1-2	15	TGTGCCAGCAGCCGCCGGGACAGATCTAACTATGGCTACACCTTC	CASSRRDRSNYGYTF
TRBV28	TRBD1	-	TRBJ2-5	16	TGTGCCAGCAGTCAGGGATACAGGGGTCCCGAAGAGACCCAGTACTTC	CASSQGYRGPEETQYF
TRBV19	TRBD1	-	TRBJ1-3	15	TGTGCCAGTAAGGGGGCCGGCATGGCTGGAAACACCATATATTTT	CASKGAGMAGNTIYF
TRBV27	-	-	TRBJ1-1	14	TGTGCCAGCAGTTTTCGTAGGAGTAACACTGAAGCTTTCTTT	CASSFRRSNTEAFF
TRBV6-5	TRBD1	once	TRBJ2-2	14	TGTGCCAGCAGTCCCGGACAGGGTCACGGGGAGCTGTTTTTT	CASSPGQGHGELFF